These 16 T cell receptor beta chains share one sample of origin, sequenced in a study of blood T cell repertoires in COVID-19. Here immunoSEQ multiplex PCR was the method, and the copy in TCRdb shows in-frame clones only, minus some. The table records around 200,000 clones, approximately 87% of them present only once. Sequencing was carried out using peripheral blood. The receptors were gathered from a woman aged 18-29 years who had recovered from COVID-19.

This clone was seen once. The chain uses TRBV5-1 and TRBJ1-2; 8 bases are shared with TRBD1. CDR3 length equals 15 residues. The V and J ends lost 0 bases and 1 base, in that order; junction bases with no gene match: 2. Germline V gene data show CDR1 as SGHRS and CDR2 as YFSETQ. DNA of the CDR3: TGCGCCAGCAGCTTGGCCACAGGGGGTAACTATGGCTACACCTTC. The encoded protein is CASSLATGGNYGYTF.

The gene calls are TRBV6-2 or TRBV6-3 and TRBJ1-5, with D perhaps matching TRBD1 (5 bases). V lost 5 bases to trimming and J lost 3 bases, with 11 bases between them. The CDR3 is made up of 14 amino acids. Germline values: CDR1 MNHEY, CDR2 SVGEGT. The CDR3, as DNA: TGTGCCAGCAGTGCAGACAGAGTCAATCAGCCCCAGCATTTT. Translation: CASSADRVNQPQHF.

The chain recombines TRBV19 with TRBJ1-2; perhaps TRBD1 as D (6 bases). CDR1 is LNHDA, CDR2 SQIVND, per germline (reference sequence). V was shortened by 9 bases and J by 4 bases, with 24 bases between the two germline ends. This CDR3 is 16 amino acids long. CDR3 sequence: CASWVPGHPMAYGYTF. The CDR3 DNA reads TGTGCCAGCTGGGTCCCGGGACATCCAATGGCCTATGGCTACACCTTC.

This chain connects TRBV3-1 (or the pseudogene TRBV3-2) to TRBJ2-3; D is uncertain. The germline gives CDR1 LGHDT, CDR2 YNNKEL (reference sequence). The CDR3 runs 12 residues. Trimming left V 1 base short and J 8 bases short, with 7 bases between. The CDR3 sequence is CASSQVGVTQYF. In DNA, the CDR3 is TGTGCCAGCAGCCAAGTGGGCGTTACGCAGTATTTT.

This clone is a singleton in its sample. The chain joins TRBV5-8 to TRBJ1-2; TRBD1 aligns across 8 bases. The CDR3 covers 15 residues. The germline CDR1 and CDR2 sequences are SGHTS and YDEGEE. J was trimmed by 5 bases and V by 3 bases; bases with no gene match: 9. CDR3 sequence reads: CASSSPDRVLYGYTF. In DNA, the CDR3 is TGTGCCAGCAGCTCCCCGGACAGGGTGTTGTATGGCTACACCTTC.

This clone was recorded once. The chain combines TRBV25-1 with TRBJ1-1; D is perhaps TRBD1 (5 bases). V shed 2 bases and J shed 6 bases, with 13 bases lying between them. The CDR3 spans 14 residues. Germline values: CDR1 MGHDK, CDR2 SYGVNS. The CDR3 nucleotides are TGTGCCAGCAGTGAAGGACCGGGGGTACCTGAAGCTTTCTTT. It specifies CASSEGPGVPEAFF.

The rearrangement links TRBV29-1 to TRBJ1-2, with 7 bases identical to TRBD1. After removal of 7 bases from V and 5 bases from J, the junction contained 4 bases not matched to a gene. Germline V lookup: CDR1 SQVTM, CDR2 ANQGSEA. The CDR3 has 11 residues. The CDR3 coding sequence is TGCAGCGCTGGGACAGCGTATGGCTACACCTTC. Protein: CSAGTAYGYTF.

The rearrangement joins TRBV11-1 to TRBJ1-1; TRBD1 is a possible D gene (5 bases). The germline V and J ends were trimmed by 8 bases and 1 base, with 17 bases remaining between them. CDR1 SGHAT and CDR2 FQDESV come from the germline V gene (reference sequence). The CDR3 has 15 amino acids. DNA for the CDR3: TGTGCCAGCCACCCACGGAGGGGCCAGAACACTGAAGCTTTCTTT. Translating it yields CASHPRRGQNTEAFF.

This chain uses TRBV4-1 with TRBJ2-1; 8 nucleotides match TRBD2. The CDR3 extends over 12 amino acids. Germline values: CDR1 MGHRA, CDR2 YSYEKL. With V trimmed by 4 bases and J by 13 bases, 6 bases remained unmatched. CDR3 sequence reads: CASSLEAGDQFF. The CDR3 region has the DNA TGCGCCAGCAGCCTCGAAGCGGGGGATCAGTTCTTC.

The chain carries TRBV7-9 and TRBJ1-5; tentatively, D is TRBD1 (5 bases). The CDR3 is made up of 16 amino acids. V was trimmed by 5 bases and J by 2 bases, leaving 16 bases between them. Germline V gene sequence: CDR1 SEHNR, CDR2 FQNEAQ (reference sequence). The CDR3 nucleotides read TGTGCCAGCAGCCCGGGACGCACGGGGGGCAATCAGCCCCAGCATTTT. Encoded protein: CASSPGRTGGNQPQHF.

The chain carries TRBV18 and TRBJ2-1; no reliable D call. V lost 6 bases to trimming and J lost 5 bases, with 14 bases between them. This CDR3 comprises 14 residues. CDR1 is KGHSH and CDR2 is LQKENI in the germline V gene. In DNA form, the CDR3 reads TGTGCCAGCTCCCCCCAGAGGCAAAACAATGAGCAGTTCTTC. It translates to CASSPQRQNNEQFF.

V is TRBV28 and J is TRBJ2-5; TRBD2 might be the D (5 bases). The V gene lost 4 bases and the J gene lost 2 bases, with 14 bases spanning the gap. The CDR3 runs to 15 residues. The germline CDR1 and CDR2 sequences are MDHEN and SYDVKM. CDR3 DNA sequence: TGTGCCAGCAGTTCCCCGGGGATTGGGCAAGAGACCCAGTACTTC. This gives the protein CASSSPGIGQETQYF.

This clone was seen just once. V gene TRBV6-5 combines with J gene TRBJ2-7; D might be TRBD2 (6 bases). CDR1 and CDR2 (germline): MNHEY, SVGAGI. V lost 7 bases and J 3 bases, leaving 10 bases between the germline ends. This CDR3 has 12 residues. CDR3 DNA: TGTGCCAGCACGGCGGGGAACTACGAGCAGTACTTC. Protein sequence: CASTAGNYEQYF.

This chain uses TRBV9 with TRBJ2-1; TRBD2 matches at 13 bases. Looked up from germline, CDR1 is SGDLS and CDR2 is YYNGEE. The CDR3 is made up of 16 amino acids. V was pared by 4 bases and J by 7 bases, with 8 bases of the junction left unmatched. CDR3 nucleotides: TGTGCCAGCAGCTTCCGACTAGCGGGGGGCGAGAATGAGCAGTTCTTC. It encodes CASSFRLAGGENEQFF. Using reference TRBV9 and TRBJ2-1 for the parts outside the CDR3, the full variable domain is DSGVTQTPKHLITATGQRVTLRCSPRSGDLSVYWYQQSLDQGLQFLIQYYNGEERAKGNILERFSAQQFPDLHSELNLSSLELGDSALYFCASSFRLAGGENEQFFGPGTRLTVL.

This clone occurred once. The chain employs TRBV11-2 and TRBJ1-6, with D maybe TRBD1 (6 bases). CDR1 and CDR2 (germline): SGHAT, FQNNGV. V lost 3 bases, J lost 10 bases, and 13 bases lay in between. This CDR3 is 14 amino acids long. The CDR3 spells CASSFIQGQSPLHF. Here the CDR3 DNA reads TGTGCCAGCAGCTTCATACAGGGCCAGTCACCCCTCCACTTT.

As for this clone: Compared with germline, one end of the junction differs, possibly owing to a read error. This chain uses TRBV7-7 with TRBJ2-1, with 9 positions matching TRBD2. The CDR3 is 19 amino acids. CDR1 is SSHAT, CDR2 FNYEAQ, per germline (reference sequence). The CDR3 region has the DNA TGTGCTAGCAGCTTAGCAGGGGGGCCCTCCCTAGCGGGAATCGATGAGCAGTTCTTC. Its protein product is CASSLAGGPSLAGIDEQFF.